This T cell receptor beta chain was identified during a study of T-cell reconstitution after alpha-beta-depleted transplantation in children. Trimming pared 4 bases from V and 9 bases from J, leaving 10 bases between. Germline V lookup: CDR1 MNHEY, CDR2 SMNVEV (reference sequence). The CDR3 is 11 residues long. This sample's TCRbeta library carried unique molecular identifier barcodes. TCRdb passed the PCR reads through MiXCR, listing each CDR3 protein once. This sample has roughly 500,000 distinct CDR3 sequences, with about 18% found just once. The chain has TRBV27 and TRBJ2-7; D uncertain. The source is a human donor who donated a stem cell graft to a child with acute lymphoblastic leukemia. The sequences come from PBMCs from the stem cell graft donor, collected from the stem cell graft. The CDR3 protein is CASSSGLGQYF. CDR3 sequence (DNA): TGTGCCAGCAGTTCTGGGTTGGGGCAGTACTTC.